The 5 T cell receptor beta chains below come from one sample, sequenced in a study of shared clonotypes between healthy human individuals. The protocol was immunoSEQ multiplex PCR, while the TCRdb copy is restricted to in-frame clones and leaves out a portion. The sample holds fewer than 3 million clones; just under 95% are singletons and the top ten take around 0.35%. Sequencing used naive CD4+ T cells from PBMCs. Subset in this sample: CD45RA+ positively selected. The receptor set was obtained from a man between 18 and 29 years old in good health. Some clones in this sample may be carry-over from other donors' samples.

V and J are TRBV27 and TRBJ2-1; D might be TRBD1 (5 bases). Germline-derived CDR1 and CDR2 are MNHEY and SMNVEV (reference sequence). This CDR3 region has 15 residues. Trimming pared 5 bases from V and 9 bases from J, leaving 20 bases between. The CDR3 DNA is TGTGCCAGCAGTCCAGGGAAGCGACCCGGTGGTGAGCAGTTCTTC. Protein: CASSPGKRPGGEQFF.

This rearrangement joins TRBV5-1 to TRBJ2-3; 7 bases align to TRBD1. The CDR3 sequence is 14 residues long. The junction had 7 bases not matched to a gene; V was cut back by 6 bases and J by 3 bases. Germline V gives CDR1 SGHRS, CDR2 YFSETQ. The CDR3 region is CASIKTGVTDTQYF. In DNA, the CDR3 is TGCGCCAGCATCAAAACAGGGGTAACAGATACGCAGTATTTT.

This sequence joins TRBV28 and TRBJ2-2, with 11 bases that match TRBD2. CDR1 is MDHEN and CDR2 is SYDVKM in the germline V gene. Losses at the gene ends were 5 bases for V and 5 bases for J; bases not matched to a gene: 13. The CDR3 extends over 18 amino acids. This chain's CDR3 is CASSKLAGAPGWTGELFF. The CDR3 DNA is TGTGCCAGCAGTAAACTAGCGGGAGCCCCCGGGTGGACCGGGGAGCTGTTTTTT.

The J gene is TRBJ1-1, the V gene TRBV6-5; TRBD1 is a possible D gene (5 bases). Germline V gene lookup returns CDR1 MNHEY and CDR2 SVGAGI. The V end lost 0 bases, the J end lost 1 base, and 9 bases lay between the germline ends. CDR3 size: 15 residues. As DNA, the CDR3 is TGTGCCAGCAGTTACTCGATGGGGGGGAACACTGAAGCTTTCTTT. Protein product: CASSYSMGGNTEAFF.

This clone was found a few times. The V call is TRBV5-6, the J call TRBJ1-4, with 7 bases identical to TRBD1. V was clipped by 4 bases and J by 5 bases; unmatched bases: 8. Germline V CDR1 and CDR2: SGHDT, YYEEEE. There are 15 residues in the CDR3. The CDR3 reads CASSEWTGPNEKLFF. The CDR3 nucleotides read TGTGCCAGCAGCGAATGGACAGGCCCAAATGAAAAACTGTTTTTT.